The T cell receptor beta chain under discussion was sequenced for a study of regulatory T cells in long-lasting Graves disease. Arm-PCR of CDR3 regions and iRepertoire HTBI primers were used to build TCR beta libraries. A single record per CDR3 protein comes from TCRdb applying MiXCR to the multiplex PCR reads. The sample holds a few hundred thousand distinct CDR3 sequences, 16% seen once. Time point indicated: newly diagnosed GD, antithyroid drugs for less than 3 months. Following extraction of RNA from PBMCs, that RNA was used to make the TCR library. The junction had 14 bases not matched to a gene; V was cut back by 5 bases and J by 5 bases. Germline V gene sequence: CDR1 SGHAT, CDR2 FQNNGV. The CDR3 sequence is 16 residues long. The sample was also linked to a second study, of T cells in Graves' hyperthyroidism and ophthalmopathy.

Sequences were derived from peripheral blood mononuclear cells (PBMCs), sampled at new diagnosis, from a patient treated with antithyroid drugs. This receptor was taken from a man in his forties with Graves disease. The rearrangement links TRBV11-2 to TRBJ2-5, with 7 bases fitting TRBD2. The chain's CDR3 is CASSPRLGGGAETQYF. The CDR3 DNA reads TGTGCCAGCAGCCCAAGACTTGGGGGGGGTGCGGAGACCCAGTACTTC.